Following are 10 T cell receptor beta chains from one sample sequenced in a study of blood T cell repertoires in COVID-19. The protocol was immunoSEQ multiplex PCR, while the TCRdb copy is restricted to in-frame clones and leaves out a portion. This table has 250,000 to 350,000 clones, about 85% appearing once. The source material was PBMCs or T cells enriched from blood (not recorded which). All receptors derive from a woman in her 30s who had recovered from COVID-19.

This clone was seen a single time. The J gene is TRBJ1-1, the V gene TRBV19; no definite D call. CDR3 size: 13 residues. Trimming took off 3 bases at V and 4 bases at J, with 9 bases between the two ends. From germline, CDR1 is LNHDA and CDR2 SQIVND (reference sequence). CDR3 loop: CASSIFPGTEAFF. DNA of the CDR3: TGTGCCAGTAGTATTTTCCCGGGCACTGAAGCTTTCTTT.

The chain's CDR3 is CASSYTYYDTQYF. The CDR3 region has the DNA TGTGCCAGCAGTTACACATACTATGATACGCAGTATTTT. The chain combines TRBV6-2 or TRBV6-3 with TRBJ2-3; D not resolved. The CDR3 is 13 residues long. V lost 2 bases, J lost 6 bases, and 9 bases lay in between. Germline V CDR1 and CDR2: MNHEY, SVGEGT.

CDR3 nucleotide sequence: TGTGCCAGCAGTTCGCCACACTCCTACGAGCAGTACTTC. Translated: CASSSPHSYEQYF. The V gene is TRBV6-5, the J gene TRBJ2-7; D is unresolved. The CDR3 runs 13 residues. Germline-derived CDR1 and CDR2 are MNHEY and SVGAGI. The V end was cut by 4 bases, the J end by 0 bases, with 7 bases between.

The CDR3 DNA reads TGCGCCAGCAGCCCTCGAGGGACTAATGAAAAACTGTTTTTT. It encodes CASSPRGTNEKLFF. J is TRBJ1-4 and V is TRBV4-3; D is unclear. Per germline, CDR1 LGHNA and CDR2 YSLEER. The CDR3 consists of 14 residues. V was pared by 4 bases and J by 2 bases, with 8 bases between.

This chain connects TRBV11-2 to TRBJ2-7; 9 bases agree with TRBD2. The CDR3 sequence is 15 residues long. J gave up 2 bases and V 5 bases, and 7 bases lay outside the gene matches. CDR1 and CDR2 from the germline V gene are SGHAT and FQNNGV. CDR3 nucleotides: TGTGCCAGCAGCACGCGGGGGGGCTTCACCTACGAGCAGTACTTC. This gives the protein CASSTRGGFTYEQYF.

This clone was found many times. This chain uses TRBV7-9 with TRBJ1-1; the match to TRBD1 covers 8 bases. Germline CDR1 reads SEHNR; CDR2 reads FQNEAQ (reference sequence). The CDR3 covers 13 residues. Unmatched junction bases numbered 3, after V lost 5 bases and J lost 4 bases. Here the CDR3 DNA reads TGTGCCAGCAGCCGCACAGGGGGCACTGAAGCTTTCTTT. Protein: CASSRTGGTEAFF.

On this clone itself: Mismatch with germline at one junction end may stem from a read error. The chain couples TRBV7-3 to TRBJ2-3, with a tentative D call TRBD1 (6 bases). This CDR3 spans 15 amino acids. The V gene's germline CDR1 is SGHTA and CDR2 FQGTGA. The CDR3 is CASSLRSGATGTQYF. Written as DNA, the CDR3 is TGTGCCAGCAGCTTAAGATCTGGCGCGACAGGTACGCAGTATTTT.

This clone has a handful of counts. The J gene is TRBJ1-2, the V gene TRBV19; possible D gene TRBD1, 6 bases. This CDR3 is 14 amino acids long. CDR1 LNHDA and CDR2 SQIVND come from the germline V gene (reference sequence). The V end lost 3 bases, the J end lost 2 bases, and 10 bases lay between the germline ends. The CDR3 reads CASSIGQGNYGYTF. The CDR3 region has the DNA TGTGCCAGTAGTATTGGGCAGGGGAACTATGGCTACACCTTC.

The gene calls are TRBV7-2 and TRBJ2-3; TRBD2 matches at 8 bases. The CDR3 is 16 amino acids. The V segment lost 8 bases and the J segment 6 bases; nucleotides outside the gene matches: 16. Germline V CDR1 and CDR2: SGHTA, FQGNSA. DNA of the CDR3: TGTGCCAGCCGAAAGTCCGGACTAGCAAAGGTCGATACGCAGTATTTT. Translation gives CASRKSGLAKVDTQYF.

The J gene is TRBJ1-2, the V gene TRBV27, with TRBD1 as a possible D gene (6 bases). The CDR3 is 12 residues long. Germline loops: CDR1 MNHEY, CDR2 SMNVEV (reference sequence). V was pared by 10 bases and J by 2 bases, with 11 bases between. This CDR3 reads CATGTLNYGYTF. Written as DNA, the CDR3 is TGTGCCACCGGGACACTGAACTATGGCTACACCTTC.